A single sample is the source of the 25 T cell receptor beta chains below, sequenced in a study of breast tumors, draining lymph nodes, adjacent tissues. Using its own MiXCR run on the multiplex PCR reads, TCRdb lists one record per CDR3 protein. The sample holds about 32,000 distinct CDR3 sequences, 36% seen once. The sequenced material came from breast tumor tissue. Receptors originate from a female donor with breast cancer. Some clones in this sample may be carry-over from other donors' samples.

This clonotype was seen at least ten times. The chain joins TRBV20-1 to TRBJ2-7; 10 nucleotides match TRBD1. This CDR3 comprises 12 residues. The germline gives CDR1 DFQATT, CDR2 SNEGSKA (reference sequence). V lost 5 bases and J lost 7; bases outside the gene matches: 5. CDR3 nucleotides: TGCAGTGCTCGACAGGGGGCTGGTGAGCAGTACTTC. It is translated as CSARQGAGEQYF.

Worth noting for this clonotype: Likely a read error: the CDR3 ends without its conserved phenylalanine or tryptophan. The chain joins TRBV20-1 to TRBJ2-3, with D hard to call. Looked up from germline, CDR1 is DFQATT and CDR2 is SNEGSKA (reference sequence). This CDR3 has 11 residues. CDR3 nucleotide sequence: TGCGGTGTTGGCTACACAGATACGCAGTATCTT. Amino acids: CGVGYTDTQYL.

This clonotype was picked up many times. This sequence joins TRBV5-1 and TRBJ2-2, with a tentative D call TRBD2 (5 bases). Germline CDR1 reads SGHRS; CDR2 reads YFSETQ. Trimming pared 3 bases from V and 2 bases from J, leaving 11 bases between. The CDR3 loop spans 15 amino acids. DNA of the CDR3: TGCGCCAGCAGCTACGGACTTTCAAACACCGGGGAGCTGTTTTTT. This codes for CASSYGLSNTGELFF.

A note on this clonotype: A read error may be the cause here, since a much bigger clone is one base away. The chain has TRBV30 and TRBJ2-1; D call uncertain. CDR3 length equals 11 residues. The germline V gene has CDR1 GTSNPN and CDR2 SVGIG (reference sequence). The CDR3 DNA reads TGTGCCTGGAGGGCCTACAATGGGCAGTTCTTC. This encodes CAWRAYNGQFF.

A word on this clonotype: A single base separates this from a much larger clone, so it may be a read error. This chain joins TRBV6-5 and TRBJ2-1; 9 bases fit TRBD1. Unmatched junction bases numbered 5, after V lost 0 bases and J lost 8 bases. The CDR3 runs 15 residues. The germline gives CDR1 MNHEY, CDR2 SVGAGI. For the CDR3, the DNA is TGTGCCAGCAGTTACTCGGGGACAGGGCATGATGAGCAGTTCTTC. Translated: CASSYSGTGHDEQFF.

The CDR3 region has the DNA TGTGCCTGGAGTGTACGTAGCGGGAGGGGTGAGACCCAGTACTTC. It is translated as CAWSVRSGRGETQYF. The chain carries TRBV30 and TRBJ2-5, with 11 bases lining up with TRBD2. V was pared by 0 bases and J by 5 bases, with 5 bases of the junction left unmatched. CDR1 and CDR2 (germline): GTSNPN, SVGIG (reference sequence). The CDR3 contains 15 residues.

This clonotype came up many times. DNA of the CDR3: TGTGCCAGCAGCGTCACAGGTTCCGGGGAGCTGTTTTTT. This codes for CASSVTGSGELFF. The chain is built from TRBV14 and TRBJ2-2; TRBD1 is a possible D gene (5 bases). Trimming removed 5 bases at V and 6 bases at J, with 10 bases between. There are 13 residues in the CDR3. Germline V gene sequence: CDR1 SGHDN, CDR2 FVKESK.

Concerning this clonotype itself: It may be a read error: a sequence one base away is much more abundant. V gene TRBV27 combines with J gene TRBJ2-7; D might be TRBD1 or TRBD2, each matching 6 bases. Looked up from germline, CDR1 is MNHEY and CDR2 is SMNVEV (reference sequence). CDR3 length: 15 residues. CDR3 residues: CASSLGGTGHYEQHF. CDR3 in DNA: TGTGCCAGCAGTTTGGGGGGCACAGGACACTACGAGCAGCACTTC.

The chain recombines TRBV20-1 with TRBJ2-7; the D is unclear. The CDR3 spans 13 residues. CDR1 and CDR2 (germline): DFQATT, SNEGSKA (reference sequence). V gave up 2 bases and J gave up 8 bases, with 16 bases separating them. The CDR3 coding sequence is TGCAGTGCTAGAACTATCGCGCCCGCCAAGCAGTACTTC. It yields the protein CSARTIAPAKQYF.

This chain uses TRBV4-1 with TRBJ1-6; no clear D. The V and J ends lost 2 bases and 0 bases respectively, with 5 bases between them. The CDR3 extends over 15 amino acids. From germline, CDR1 is MGHRA and CDR2 YSYEKL. The CDR3 spells CASSQTSSYNSPLHF. CDR3 coding DNA: TGCGCCAGCAGCCAAACTAGCTCCTATAATTCACCCCTCCACTTT.

This clonotype has only a few counts. A much bigger clone sits one base away, suggesting this may be a read error. The conserved final phenylalanine or tryptophan is absent from the CDR3, which likely points to a read error. CDR3 nucleotide sequence: TGTGCCAGCGGGAACAGGGACTCCTACGAGCAGTACCTC. This translates into CASGNRDSYEQYL. The chain carries TRBV11-2 and TRBJ2-7, with D tentatively TRBD1 (6 bases). The CDR3 has 13 residues. Per the germline V gene, CDR1 is SGHAT and CDR2 is FQNNGV. The V gene lost 8 bases and the J gene lost 0 bases, with 11 bases spanning the gap.

This clonotype was detected many times. The CDR3 nucleotides read TGCAGCGTTCGCCGGGACTCCTACGAGCAGTACTTC. It is translated as CSVRRDSYEQYF. The chain has TRBV29-1 and TRBJ2-7, with D perhaps matching TRBD2 (5 bases). Germline lookup yields CDR1 SQVTM and CDR2 ANQGSEA. The CDR3 runs to 12 residues. V lost 5 bases to trimming and J lost 0 bases, with 8 bases between them.

This clonotype was recorded many times. The rearrangement uses TRBV2 and TRBJ2-3, with 14 bases that match TRBD2. Germline-derived CDR1 and CDR2 are SNHLY and FYNNEI. The CDR3 extends over 16 amino acids. The V segment lost 6 bases and the J segment 5 bases; nucleotides outside the gene matches: 7. The CDR3 loop is CASSRGLAGGEDTQYF. CDR3 sequence (DNA): TGTGCCAGCAGCCGCGGACTAGCGGGAGGTGAAGATACGCAGTATTTT.

The sample holds many counts of this clonotype. The genes are TRBV7-8 and TRBJ2-7; 15 positions agree with TRBD2. CDR3 length: 16 amino acids. V shed 4 bases and J 6 bases; nucleotides not matched to a gene: 7. Germline lookup yields CDR1 SGHVS and CDR2 FQNEAQ. The CDR3 coding sequence is TGTGCCAGCAGCTGGAGGACTAGCGGGAGGGTTAGCGAGCAGTACTTC. This encodes CASSWRTSGRVSEQYF.

This sequence joins TRBV12-3 or TRBV12-4 and TRBJ1-5; no firm D call. The V end lost 5 bases, the J end lost 4 bases, and 15 bases lay between the germline ends. The CDR3 is 15 amino acids. CDR3 coding DNA: TGTGCCAGCAGTCCCCAGGTGGGTCGGAATCAGCCCCAGCATTTT. The encoded protein is CASSPQVGRNQPQHF.

This clonotype was counted many times. The V call is TRBV20-1, the J call TRBJ2-2; 8 positions match TRBD2. This CDR3 contains 13 residues. V shed 3 bases and J 4 bases; nucleotides not matched to a gene: 1. CDR1 and CDR2 (germline): DFQATT, SNEGSKA (reference sequence). DNA for the CDR3: TGCAGTGCTAGCGGGAGGGCCACCGGGGAGCTGTTTTTT. As protein: CSASGRATGELFF.

This clonotype came up many times. The V gene is TRBV7-6, the J gene TRBJ1-5; D unclear. The CDR3 contains 13 residues. Germline CDR1 SGHVS, CDR2 FNYEAQ. Trimming removed 5 bases from V and 0 bases from J, with 5 bases in between. The CDR3 DNA is TGTGCCAGCAGCCTCAGTAGCAATCAGCCCCAGCATTTT. Translating it yields CASSLSSNQPQHF. The variable domain in full, completed from reference TRBV7-6 and TRBJ1-5, reads GAGVSQSPRYKVTKRGQDVALRCDPISGHVSLYWYRQALGQGPEFLTYFNYEAQQDKSGLPNDRFSAERPEGSISTLTIQRTEQRDSAMYRCASSLSSNQPQHFGDGTRLSIL.

The gene calls are TRBV2 and TRBJ2-7; 13 positions agree with TRBD2. The trim removed 9 bases at V and 5 bases at J, leaving 10 bases unmatched. This CDR3 spans 15 amino acids. The germline CDR1 and CDR2 sequences are SNHLY and FYNNEI. CDR3 loop: CARTQGTSGINEQYF. CDR3 coding DNA: TGTGCCAGGACCCAGGGGACTAGCGGGATCAACGAGCAGTACTTC.

The chain carries TRBV15 and TRBJ2-7, with 10 nucleotides matching TRBD1. The CDR3 loop spans 16 amino acids. With V trimmed by 0 bases and J by 5 bases, 7 bases remained unmatched. Germline CDR1 reads LNHNV; CDR2 reads YYDKDF (reference sequence). DNA of the CDR3: TGTGCCACCAGCAGAGAGTTAGGGACAGGGGTCCACGAGCAGTACTTC. The encoded protein is CATSRELGTGVHEQYF.

In this sample, this clonotype turned up many times. The genes are TRBV5-1 and TRBJ2-5; weak D call: TRBD2 (6 bases). This CDR3 contains 14 residues. CDR1 and CDR2 (germline): SGHRS, YFSETQ. Trimming pared 0 bases from V and 1 base from J, leaving 7 bases between. The CDR3 sequence: CASSLVGGQETQYF. CDR3 nucleotide sequence: TGCGCCAGCAGCTTGGTCGGGGGCCAAGAGACCCAGTACTTC.

In this sample, this clonotype turned up a few times. J is TRBJ2-7 and V is TRBV30, with D maybe TRBD2 (5 bases). This CDR3 is built from 16 residues. Germline values: CDR1 GTSNPN, CDR2 SVGIG (reference sequence). The V and J ends lost 3 bases and 5 bases respectively, with 23 bases between them. The CDR3 DNA follows: TGTGCCTGGAGAAGGACTCATGAGGACCGCCGGAACGAGCAGTACTTC. This sequence encodes CAWRRTHEDRRNEQYF.

This clonotype has at least ten counts. The rearrangement joins TRBV19 to TRBJ2-7; TRBD1 matches 7 bases. The CDR3 has 15 residues. In germline, CDR1 is LNHDA, CDR2 SQIVND (reference sequence). J gave up 3 bases and V 2 bases, and 7 bases lay outside the gene matches. CDR3 coding DNA: TGTGCCAGTAGTATATATACAGGGGCCATCTACGAGCAGTACTTC. It codes for CASSIYTGAIYEQYF.

The sample holds many counts of this clonotype. CDR3 nucleotides: TGTGCCAGCAGCCAAGAGGGACTAGCGGGAGTGCACGGGGAGCTGTTTTTT. It is translated as CASSQEGLAGVHGELFF. The V call is TRBV3-1, the J call TRBJ2-2; 14 bases map to TRBD2. This CDR3 comprises 17 residues. Germline V gene lookup returns CDR1 LGHDT and CDR2 YNNKEL (reference sequence). The junction had 4 bases not matched to a gene; V was cut back by 0 bases and J by 7 bases.

This clonotype was observed many times. V usage is TRBV20-1 and J usage is TRBJ2-6, with 10 bases lining up with TRBD1. The CDR3 is 17 residues long. The V segment lost 6 bases and the J segment 1 base; nucleotides outside the gene matches: 9. Germline V gene data show CDR1 as DFQATT and CDR2 as SNEGSKA (reference sequence). CDR3 nucleotides: TGCAGTGCCAAGGCGGGACAGGGGCAATCTGGGGCCAACGTCCTGACTTTC. This encodes CSAKAGQGQSGANVLTF.

At least ten counts were recorded for this clonotype. The rearrangement links TRBV7-2 to TRBJ2-1; possible D gene TRBD2, 6 bases. The CDR3 runs 16 residues. CDR1 SGHTA and CDR2 FQGNSA come from the germline V gene. With 1 base removed from V and 3 bases from J, the gap between germline ends came to 13 bases. The CDR3 bases are TGTGCCAGCAGCTTAGTGGCGGGATCGCGCTACAATGAGCAGTTCTTC. This gives the protein CASSLVAGSRYNEQFF.